This is a list of T cell receptor beta chains from one sample in a study of blood T cell repertoires in COVID-19. TCRdb's copy holds only in-frame clones and misses some; the assay was immunoSEQ multiplex PCR. The table has about 280,000 clones, roughly nine tenths seen once. Sequencing was performed on peripheral blood. The receptors shown here come from a man in his forties or fifties with acute or convalescent COVID-19. The CDR3 runs from the conserved cysteine through the conserved F or W. The D gene is left open where the match is weak. Some rows have no size entry. The others give once, few or many, or a class for an expanded clone.

J | size | D | V | CDR3 | DNA
TRBJ2-7 | - | TRBD2 | TRBV4-1 | CASSQDLTAGIYEQYF | TGCGCCAGCAGCCAAGACCTAACAGCGGGGATCTACGAGCAGTACTTC
TRBJ2-1 | - | - | TRBV10-1 | CASSAGSSYNEQFF | TGCGCCAGCAGTGCCGGTAGCTCCTACAATGAGCAGTTCTTC
TRBJ1-5 | - | - | TRBV5-1 | CASSSQGLRNQPQHF | TGCGCCAGCAGCTCGCAGGGTCTTCGCAATCAGCCCCAGCATTTT
TRBJ2-5 | once | TRBD2 | TRBV3-1/TRBV3-2 | CASSHFSGGNQETQYF | TGTGCCAGCAGCCACTTTAGCGGGGGGAACCAAGAGACCCAGTACTTC
TRBJ1-1 | - | - | TRBV19 | CASSTPLGRNTEAFF | TGTGCCAGTAGTACTCCCCTAGGGAGGAACACTGAAGCTTTCTTT
TRBJ2-2 | few | - | TRBV2 | CASSALEGPNTGELFF | TGTGCCAGCAGTGCCCTGGAGGGACCGAACACCGGGGAGCTGTTTTTT
TRBJ1-2 | - | - | TRBV2 | CASSEGGGRAAPGYGYTF | TGTGCCAGCAGTGAAGGAGGGGGGAGGGCCGCACCGGGCTATGGCTACACCTTC
TRBJ1-1 | once | - | TRBV5-6 | CASSLWATEAFF | TGTGCCAGCAGCCTCTGGGCGACTGAAGCTTTCTTT
TRBJ2-1 | - | TRBD2 | TRBV7-9 | CASSISGSSYNEQFF | TGTGCCAGCAGCATAAGCGGGAGCTCCTACAATGAGCAGTTCTTC
TRBJ1-2 | - | - | TRBV14 | CASSHSGEHGYTF | TGTGCCAGCAGCCATTCAGGGGAGCACGGCTACACCTTC
TRBJ2-7 | - | - | TRBV6-5 | CASRQTSSYEQYF | TGTGCCAGCCGACAGACGAGCTCCTACGAGCAGTACTTC
TRBJ2-2 | - | - | TRBV4-2 | CASSQGRSRTGELFF | TGTGCCAGCAGCCAAGGCCGGTCCCGAACCGGGGAGCTGTTTTTT
TRBJ1-2 | - | - | TRBV29-1 | CSVEANSYGYTF | TGCAGCGTTGAAGCGAACAGCTATGGCTACACCTTC
TRBJ1-2 | - | TRBD1 | TRBV6-4 | CASSDFPGTGYGYTF | TGTGCCAGCAGTGACTTCCCCGGGACAGGGTATGGCTACACCTTC
TRBJ2-3 | - | - | TRBV6-2/TRBV6-3 | CASSSRSGDTQYF | TGTGCCAGCAGTTCCCGGAGCGGGGATACGCAGTATTTT
TRBJ2-7 | - | - | TRBV10-3 | CAISGDSEQYF | TGTGCCATCAGTGGTGATAGCGAGCAGTACTTC
TRBJ1-5 | - | - | TRBV10-2 | CASRQSGSNQPQHF | TGCGCCAGCCGTCAAAGCGGCTCCAATCAGCCCCAGCATTTT
TRBJ2-2 | - | TRBD2 | TRBV2 | CASSALTGKRGPLNTGELFF | TGTGCCAGCAGTGCCTTAACAGGGAAGCGGGGGCCCTTAAACACCGGGGAGCTGTTTTTT
TRBJ1-1 | - | - | TRBV7-3 | CASSLYQGTEAFF | TGTGCCAGCAGCTTATATCAGGGTACTGAAGCTTTCTTT
TRBJ1-1 | - | TRBD1 | TRBV7-9 | CASSPTGGTEAFF | TGTGCCAGCAGCCCAACAGGGGGCACTGAAGCTTTCTTT
TRBJ2-1 | once | TRBD2 | TRBV10-1 | CASSWTSGGVNEQFF | TGCGCCAGCAGTTGGACTAGCGGGGGGGTTAATGAGCAGTTCTTC
TRBJ2-3 | - | - | TRBV7-3 | CASSFLATDTQYF | TGTGCCAGCAGCTTTCTAGCCACAGATACGCAGTATTTT
TRBJ1-2 | - | TRBD1 | TRBV15 | CATSRDRGQGGYGYTF | TGTGCCACCAGCAGAGATCGGGGACAGGGGGGCTATGGCTACACCTTC
TRBJ2-2 | - | - | TRBV11-2 | CASSLGGVNTGELFF | TGTGCCAGCAGCTTAGGAGGCGTAAACACCGGGGAGCTGTTTTTT
TRBJ2-7 | once | TRBD1 | TRBV15 | CATSNVWDSYEQYF | TGTGCCACCAGCAACGTCTGGGACAGCTACGAGCAGTACTTC
TRBJ2-7 | - | TRBD2 | TRBV3-1/TRBV3-2 | CASSQGIAGSYEQYF | TGTGCCAGCAGCCAAGGAATAGCGGGGTCCTACGAGCAGTACTTC
TRBJ1-5 | - | - | TRBV5-1 | CASSFEGLGGAQPQHF | TGCGCCAGCAGCTTCGAGGGCCTTGGAGGGGCTCAGCCCCAGCATTTT
TRBJ2-1 | once | - | TRBV9 | CASSVKTGAYNEQFF | TGTGCCAGCAGCGTAAAGACAGGTGCCTACAATGAGCAGTTCTTC
TRBJ1-1 | - | - | TRBV20-1 | CSASVNTEAFF | TGCAGTGCTAGTGTAAACACTGAAGCTTTCTTT
TRBJ1-4 | - | TRBD1 | TRBV9 | CASSVGTGGSNEKLFF | TGTGCCAGCAGCGTGGGGACAGGGGGATCTAATGAAAAACTGTTTTTT
TRBJ2-5 | few | TRBD2 | TRBV2 | CASSPSLAGVETQYF | TGTGCCAGCAGTCCATCACTAGCGGGGGTTGAGACCCAGTACTTC
TRBJ2-1 | - | TRBD1 | TRBV6-5 | CASSYWTGGKNEQFF | TGTGCCAGCAGTTACTGGACAGGGGGCAAGAATGAGCAGTTCTTC
TRBJ2-5 | - | TRBD2 | TRBV7-7 | CASSLDGGLAGPGETQYF | TGTGCTAGCAGCTTAGACGGGGGACTAGCGGGGCCCGGAGAGACCCAGTACTTC
TRBJ1-2 | - | TRBD1 | TRBV18 | CASSPPGQGIDGYTF | TGTGCCAGCTCACCACCGGGACAGGGTATCGATGGCTACACCTTC
TRBJ2-3 | few | TRBD2 | TRBV4-1 | CASSLVASGGVGDTQYF | TGCGCCAGCAGCCTCGTGGCCAGCGGGGGTGTCGGAGATACGCAGTATTTT
TRBJ1-1 | - | - | TRBV7-9 | CASSPLWETEAFF | TGTGCCAGCAGCCCTCTTTGGGAGACTGAAGCTTTCTTT
TRBJ2-1 | - | TRBD2 | TRBV9 | CASSVLAGGPEFF | TGTGCCAGCAGCGTGCTAGCGGGGGGGCCGGAGTTCTTC
TRBJ2-5 | - | TRBD1 | TRBV19 | CASSPQGLEQETQYF | TGTGCCAGTAGTCCACAGGGGCTGGAACAAGAGACCCAGTACTTC
TRBJ2-3 | - | TRBD2 | TRBV7-3 | CASSLAPRGGRGADTQYF | TGTGCCAGCAGCTTAGCCCCCCGGGGAGGGCGTGGGGCAGATACGCAGTATTTT
TRBJ1-2 | - | - | TRBV9 | CASSSRDTFYYGYTF | TGTGCCAGCAGCTCACGGGACACCTTTTACTATGGCTACACCTTC
TRBJ1-5 | - | TRBD1 | TRBV19 | CASSNRQGVWSNQPQHF | TGTGCCAGTAGTAATCGACAGGGGGTCTGGAGCAATCAGCCCCAGCATTTT
TRBJ2-1 | - | TRBD1 | TRBV5-1 | CASSWGQGSNEQFF | TGCGCCAGCAGTTGGGGACAGGGCTCCAATGAGCAGTTCTTC
TRBJ2-2 | few | - | TRBV20-1 | CGGFTGELFF | TGCGGAGGCTTCACCGGGGAGCTGTTTTTT
TRBJ1-6 | - | TRBD1 | TRBV7-6 | CASSLGGQGRSPLHF | TGTGCCAGCAGCTTAGGGGGACAGGGGCGGTCACCCCTCCACTTT
TRBJ2-3 | - | - | TRBV10-3 | CAIGASTDTQYF | TGTGCCATCGGTGCTAGCACAGATACGCAGTATTTT
TRBJ1-1 | - | - | TRBV18 | CASSGDGNTEAFF | TGTGCCAGCTCCGGAGACGGTAACACTGAAGCTTTCTTT
TRBJ2-1 | - | TRBD1 | TRBV11-2 | CASSLEGQGFDEQFF | TGTGCCAGCAGCTTAGAAGGACAGGGGTTCGATGAGCAGTTCTTC
TRBJ1-3 | - | TRBD1 | TRBV30 | CAWSTGNGNTIYF | TGTGCCTGGTCGACAGGGAATGGAAACACCATATATTTT
TRBJ1-2 | - | TRBD1 | TRBV6-5 | CASSQTGYYGYTF | TGTGCCAGCAGCCAGACAGGGTACTATGGCTACACCTTC
TRBJ1-1 | - | - | TRBV29-1 | CSAPRGGGRMNTEAFF | TGCAGCGCCCCCAGGGGTGGTGGAAGGATGAACACTGAAGCTTTCTTT
TRBJ1-6 | - | - | TRBV5-1 | CASSLGQTNSPLHF | TGCGCCAGCAGCTTGGGACAGACTAATTCACCCCTCCACTTT
TRBJ1-6 | - | TRBD1 | TRBV29-1 | CSVVTGGGNSPLHF | TGCAGCGTCGTGACAGGGGGGGGTAATTCACCCCTCCACTTT
TRBJ2-1 | - | - | TRBV6-2/TRBV6-3 | CASSSGWHNEQFF | TGTGCCAGCAGCTCCGGGTGGCACAATGAGCAGTTCTTC
TRBJ2-4 | - | - | TRBV2 | CASKEGPENIQYF | TGTGCCAGCAAGGAGGGGCCGGAAAACATTCAGTACTTC
TRBJ1-1 | - | - | TRBV19 | CASSLIGQVNTEAFF | TGTGCCAGTAGTCTAATCGGACAAGTGAACACTGAAGCTTTCTTT
TRBJ1-1 | - | TRBD1 | TRBV9 | CASSAQGAQTEAFF | TGTGCCAGCAGCGCGCAGGGGGCGCAAACTGAAGCTTTCTTT
TRBJ1-6 | - | TRBD1 | TRBV6-2/TRBV6-3 | CASSGTGGFDNSPLHF | TGTGCCAGCAGTGGGACAGGGGGCTTCGATAATTCACCCCTCCACTTT